Listed below are T cell receptor beta chains from one sample, sequenced in a study of naive and memory T cell subsets. Using its own MiXCR run on the UMI-ligation and nested PCR reads, TCRdb lists one record per CDR3 protein. Among 130,000 to 150,000 distinct CDR3 sequences listed, more than 15% were seen once. The specimen was naive CD4+ T cells from blood. The receptors originated from a human donor in good health. The CDR3 runs from the conserved cysteine through the conserved F or W. The D gene is left open where the match is weak. The size field is filled for only some rows; it gives once, few, many or a size class.

TGCGCCAGCAGCCACACACCTAGCGGGACTAGCACAGATACGCAGTATTTT CASSHTPSGTSTDTQYF few TRBV4-1 TRBD2 TRBJ2-3
TGTGCCAGCAGCTCGGGGAGCACAGATACGCAGTATTTT CASSSGSTDTQYF few TRBV7-2 NA TRBJ2-3
TGTGCCAGCAGTACCGGGGAGGACACTGAAGCTTTCTTT CASSTGEDTEAFF NA TRBV3-1 NA TRBJ1-1
TGTGCCAGCAGTGAAGCCATAGCGGGAACCTCCTACAATGAGCAGTTCTTC CASSEAIAGTSYNEQFF NA TRBV6-4 TRBD2 TRBJ2-1
TGTGCCAGCAGTTTGAGTTGGGTTGGGGGCCACGAGCAGTACTTC CASSLSWVGGHEQYF NA TRBV27 NA TRBJ2-7
TGTGCCAGCAGTCCAGGCACCTACGAGCAGTACTTC CASSPGTYEQYF many TRBV2 NA TRBJ2-7
TGTGCCAGCAGGAAACTAGGACCGGGACAGGGGAATCCCGGGGAGCTGTTTTTT CASRKLGPGQGNPGELFF NA TRBV6-1 TRBD1 TRBJ2-2
TGTGCCTGGAGTAAACGGGAGGCAGATACGCAGTATTTT CAWSKREADTQYF NA TRBV30 TRBD2 TRBJ2-3
TGCGCCAGCAGCTTCGACAGGGGGAGGACAGATACGCAGTATTTT CASSFDRGRTDTQYF few TRBV5-1 TRBD1 TRBJ2-3
TGTGCCAGCAGTTACAGTCGTCAGGGGCAAGAGACCCAGTACTTC CASSYSRQGQETQYF few TRBV6-2/TRBV6-3 NA TRBJ2-5
TGTGCCACCAGTGACCCGAATGCAACTAGCGGGGGGTACAATGAGCAGTTCTTC CATSDPNATSGGYNEQFF NA TRBV24-1 TRBD2 TRBJ2-1
TGCGCCAGCAGCTTGTACCGGAAGATGGGACTAGCGGGAGATTACGAGCAGTACTTC CASSLYRKMGLAGDYEQYF many TRBV5-1 TRBD2 TRBJ2-7
TGTGCCAGCAGTCTACAGGTTCCCGGTGAGCAGTTCTTC CASSLQVPGEQFF few TRBV2 NA TRBJ2-1
TGTGCCAGCAGCACTGGGACTAGCGGGAGCCCAGAGACCCAGTACTTC CASSTGTSGSPETQYF few TRBV7-9 TRBD2 TRBJ2-5
TGTGCCAGCAGTGATCAAGGCCTAAGGCGGACCGGGGAGCTGTTTTTT CASSDQGLRRTGELFF few TRBV2 NA TRBJ2-2
TGCAGTGCTAGCCACAATGAGCAGTTCTTC CSASHNEQFF NA TRBV20-1 NA TRBJ2-1
TGTGCCAGCAGCTTAACGGGACAGGGGTTATACGAGCAGTACTTC CASSLTGQGLYEQYF NA TRBV7-3 TRBD1 TRBJ2-7
TGTGCCAGCAATGCTCTAGCGGGAGTCTACAATGAGCAGTTCTTC CASNALAGVYNEQFF few TRBV12-3/TRBV12-4 TRBD2 TRBJ2-1
TGTGCCAGCAGTTCTGAGGTAGCGGGAGTGGACGGGGAGCTGTTTTTT CASSSEVAGVDGELFF NA TRBV6-5 TRBD2 TRBJ2-2
TGCGCCAGCAGCACGGGACAGGGCGCCCAAAGCTCCTACAATGAGCAGTTCTTC CASSTGQGAQSSYNEQFF NA TRBV5-1 TRBD1 TRBJ2-1
TGTGCCACCAACCGGGGGTCAAATACGCAGTATTTT CATNRGSNTQYF NA TRBV10-3 NA TRBJ2-3
TGTGCCAGCAGCCAAGTACGCGGGACAGAAGAGACCCAGTACTTC CASSQVRGTEETQYF few TRBV14 NA TRBJ2-5
TGTGCCAGCAGTCGACAAGGACTAGCGGGGAACACCGGGGAGCTGTTTTTT CASSRQGLAGNTGELFF NA TRBV6-4 TRBD2 TRBJ2-2
TGCAGCGTTAAGCGCGGAAGTGAGGGGAACACTGAAGCTTTCTTT CSVKRGSEGNTEAFF few TRBV29-1 NA TRBJ1-1
TGTGCCAGCAGCTTAAAGGGGGGAGGGGAACAGCCCCAGCATTTT CASSLKGGGEQPQHF NA TRBV7-2 NA TRBJ1-5
TGCAGCGTTGAAGTAGCTGAGTCAACCACAGATACGCAGTATTTT CSVEVAESTTDTQYF few TRBV29-1 NA TRBJ2-3
TGCAGTGCTAGAGTACTAGCGGGAGTCAGAGAGCAGTACTTC CSARVLAGVREQYF NA TRBV20-1 TRBD2 TRBJ2-7
TGTGCCAGCACTCGCCAGGGCGCAACTAATGAAAAACTGTTTTTT CASTRQGATNEKLFF NA TRBV7-2 NA TRBJ1-4
TGCGCCAGCAGCTTGAGCACGACTCCCGGTCCCGGGGATGAGCAGTTCTTC CASSLSTTPGPGDEQFF NA TRBV5-1 NA TRBJ2-1
TGTGCCAGCAGCCACAGGGACAGCACCATATATTTT CASSHRDSTIYF few TRBV12-3/TRBV12-4 TRBD1 TRBJ1-3
TGTGCCAGCAGTTCCCGACCTCGGGACAGGAACACCGGGGAGCTGTTTTTT CASSSRPRDRNTGELFF NA TRBV27 TRBD1 TRBJ2-2
TGTGCCAGCAGCCGACTAGCGGGAGGTACCTACGAGCAGTACTTC CASSRLAGGTYEQYF NA TRBV3-1 TRBD2 TRBJ2-7
TGTGCCAGCAGTTTGTCCGAAGGCATTCAGTACTTC CASSLSEGIQYF few TRBV25-1 NA TRBJ2-4
TGCGCCAGCAGCCAGGCCCCGGGACCCTTCAACACCGGGGAGCTGTTTTTT CASSQAPGPFNTGELFF many TRBV4-3 NA TRBJ2-2
TGTGCCAGCAGTACCGGGACAGGGGCTAACTTGGGGGAGACCCAGTACTTC CASSTGTGANLGETQYF NA TRBV2 TRBD1 TRBJ2-5
TGTGCCAGCAGCGCGTCGGATGCCGCTAGCACAGATACGCAGTATTTT CASSASDAASTDTQYF many TRBV7-9 NA TRBJ2-3
TGTGCCAGCAGCTACACCCGGACGGATATGGGGGAGCAGTACTTC CASSYTRTDMGEQYF few TRBV7-2 NA TRBJ2-7
TGTGCCAGCACTATAGGACAGGGGAACACTGAAGCTTTCTTT CASTIGQGNTEAFF few TRBV2 TRBD1 TRBJ1-1
TGTGCCAGCCAGAGAGGGGGACTAGGCAATGAGCAGTTCTTC CASQRGGLGNEQFF few TRBV7-2 TRBD2 TRBJ2-1
TGTGCCAGCAGTTTTGGAGGACTAGCGGGAGGAACATACAATGAGCAGTTCTTC CASSFGGLAGGTYNEQFF few TRBV6-5 TRBD2 TRBJ2-1
TGCAGTGCTAGTTTGGGCTACGAGCAGTACTTC CSASLGYEQYF few TRBV20-1 NA TRBJ2-7
TGTGCCAGCAGTAGCAAACAACTAGCGGGATTCTACGAGCAGTACTTC CASSSKQLAGFYEQYF NA TRBV12-3/TRBV12-4 TRBD2 TRBJ2-7
TGTGCCAGCAGTTTTTTGGACAGGTTGAAACTCGAGCAGTACTTC CASSFLDRLKLEQYF NA TRBV28 TRBD1 TRBJ2-7
TGTGCCAGCAGCAGACAGGTGAATCAGCCCCAGCATTTT CASSRQVNQPQHF few TRBV3-1 NA TRBJ1-5
TGCAGCGTTGAAGGACTTCTCACAGATACGCAGTATTTT CSVEGLLTDTQYF many TRBV29-1 NA TRBJ2-3
TGTGCCAGCAGCACCGGACAGGGGAGGTACGAGCAGTACTTC CASSTGQGRYEQYF few TRBV5-6 TRBD1 TRBJ2-7
TGTGCCAGCACCCTCGTTTGGTCCCAAGAGACCCAGTACTTC CASTLVWSQETQYF NA TRBV6-2/TRBV6-3 NA TRBJ2-5
TGTGCCAGCAGTCCGCTGAGGGCTAGCGGGAGAAGGACAGATACGCAGTATTTT CASSPLRASGRRTDTQYF few TRBV6-5 TRBD2 TRBJ2-3
TGTGCCAGCAGCCAAGTGGCGGGGAGTAACTATGGCTACACCTTC CASSQVAGSNYGYTF NA TRBV3-1 NA TRBJ1-2
TGCAGTGCTAGAGATGGACCGGGGATGGGTACCGGGGAGCTGTTTTTT CSARDGPGMGTGELFF few TRBV20-1 NA TRBJ2-2